The 31 T cell receptor beta chains given below trace back to one sample, sequenced in a study of vaccination effects on CD4 cells after COVID-19. Their cognate antigens are unknown. Peptide-pool stimulation followed by sequencing identified expanded antigen-specific CD4+ clonotypes in the ViraFEST assay. Once cultured for under 11 days, the cells underwent separation to obtain CD4+ T cells. Vaccine recipients, nucleocapsid antibody negative, had no prior SARS-CoV-2 infection. Some clones are missing from TCRdb's copy, which holds only in-frame ones; the method was immunoSEQ multiplex PCR. This sample has about 22,000 clones; about 75% occur once, and the top ten carry 15% to 20%. The specimen comprised CD4+ T cells from PBMCs cultured with HCoV-NL63 spike peptides, sampled before COVID-19 vaccination. Receptor source: a human donor who received a COVID-19 vaccine.

The V and J genes are TRBV7-2 and TRBJ1-1; D gene uncertain. CDR1 and CDR2 from the germline V gene are SGHTA and FQGNSA. This CDR3 region has 14 residues. Trimming removed 6 bases from V and 3 bases from J, with 14 bases in between. CDR3 in amino acids: CASSFRGVDTEAFF. DNA of the CDR3: TGTGCCAGCAGTTTCCGCGGGGTGGACACTGAAGCTTTCTTT.

The rearrangement links TRBV27 to TRBJ1-2; D is undetermined. Germline loops: CDR1 MNHEY, CDR2 SMNVEV (reference sequence). V lost 7 bases, J lost 4 bases, and 19 bases lay in between. The CDR3 is 15 residues long. For the CDR3, the DNA is TGTGCCAGCACCTTAAGGCAGCACTCGGGCTATGGCTACACCTTC. Protein product: CASTLRQHSGYGYTF.

V is TRBV2 and J is TRBJ2-7; D is possibly TRBD2 (6 bases). This CDR3 contains 13 residues. V was pared by 6 bases and J by 6 bases, with 15 bases between. Germline CDR1 is SNHLY and CDR2 is FYNNEI. Written as DNA, the CDR3 is TGTGCCAGCAGGACTGGGGGGATAGGCGAGCAGTACTTC. It codes for CASRTGGIGEQYF.

This chain links TRBV21-1 with TRBJ2-5; whether TRBD2, the table's D call, matches the DNA was not checked. TRBV21-1 has pseudogene status. The CDR3 sequence is 16 residues long. CDR3 DNA sequence: TGTGCCAGCAGCATACTAGCGGGGGGGGCAAAAGAGACCCAGTACTTC. Encoded protein: CASSILAGGAKETQYF.

The chain recombines TRBV6-5 with TRBJ2-7; D ambiguous. V dropped 2 bases and J dropped 9 bases, with 20 bases sitting between them. Germline CDR1 is MNHEY and CDR2 is SVGAGI. The CDR3 is 15 residues long. This CDR3 is CASSYDPSALGRQYF. The CDR3 DNA sequence: TGTGCCAGCAGTTACGACCCGTCCGCCCTAGGTCGGCAGTACTTC.

This rearrangement joins TRBV5-4 to TRBJ1-2; TRBD1 matches at 11 bases. This CDR3 is 17 amino acids long. CDR1 and CDR2 (germline): SGHNT, YYREEE (reference sequence). J lost 1 base, V lost 6 bases, and 11 bases had no gene match. CDR3 sequence (DNA): TGTGCCAGCAATCCCGGGACAGGGGGACCACGTAACTATGGCTACACCTTC. Its translation is CASNPGTGGPRNYGYTF.

This chain links TRBV19 with TRBJ1-1; D gene ambiguous. V lost 4 bases and J 2 bases, leaving 8 bases between the germline ends. Per the germline V gene, CDR1 is LNHDA and CDR2 is SQIVND (reference sequence). The CDR3 covers 13 residues. The CDR3 DNA follows: TGTGCCAGTAGTACACAGCCAAACACTGAAGCTTTCTTT. It encodes CASSTQPNTEAFF. Variable domain in full (rest from reference TRBV19 and TRBJ1-1): DGGITQSPKYLFRKEGQNVTLSCEQNLNHDAMYWYRQDPGQGLRLIYYSQIVNDFQKGDIAEGYSVSREKKESFPLTVTSAQKNPTAFYLCASSTQPNTEAFFGQGTRLTVV.

The genes are TRBV3-1 (or the pseudogene TRBV3-2) and TRBJ1-6, with D unclear. CDR1 and CDR2 (germline): LGHDT, YNNKEL (reference sequence). Trimming pared 0 bases from V and 7 bases from J, leaving 7 bases between. The CDR3 consists of 14 residues. In nucleotides, the CDR3 is TGTGCCAGCAGCCAAGATAGGCCAAATTCACCCCTCCACTTT. This gives the protein CASSQDRPNSPLHF.

This clone was found a few times. The chain carries TRBV6-5 and TRBJ2-7; no firm D call. The CDR3 is 15 amino acids. Between the trimmed V and J ends, which lost 6 bases and 2 bases, there was a span of 17 bases. Germline V CDR1 and CDR2: MNHEY, SVGAGI. The CDR3 spells CASRARALKPYEQYF. As DNA, the CDR3 is TGTGCCAGCAGGGCGCGAGCGTTGAAACCCTACGAGCAGTACTTC.

For this clone: The germline gene is not matched at one end of the junction; a read error may be the cause. The rearrangement joins TRBV7-7 to TRBJ2-1; 12 nucleotides line up with TRBD1. The CDR3 has 17 residues. Germline V gene lookup returns CDR1 SSHAT and CDR2 FNYEAQ (reference sequence). CDR3 nucleotides: TGTGCTAGCAGCTTGGTGCCGGGGACAGGGGGCTCAGGGGAGCAGTTCTTC. Amino acid sequence: CASSLVPGTGGSGEQFF.

The chain uses TRBV15 and TRBJ2-3, with D perhaps matching TRBD2 (5 bases). CDR1 is LNHNV, CDR2 YYDKDF, per germline (reference sequence). The length of the CDR3 is 14 residues. V was trimmed by 1 base and J by 2 bases, leaving 7 bases between them. CDR3 nucleotide sequence: TGTGCCACCAGCAGAGGAGACTACACAGATACGCAGTATTTT. Translation: CATSRGDYTDTQYF. Together with reference TRBV15 and TRBJ2-3, the CDR3 gives the full variable domain: DAMVIQNPRYQVTQFGKPVTLSCSQTLNHNVMYWYQQKSSQAPKLLFHYYDKDFNNEADTPDNFQSRRPNTSFCFLDIRSPGLGDTAMYLCATSRGDYTDTQYFGPGTRLTVL.

The chain uses TRBV3-1 (or the pseudogene TRBV3-2) and TRBJ2-7; D gene unclear. CDR1 LGHDT and CDR2 YNNKEL come from the germline V gene (reference sequence). CDR3 length: 14 residues. Trimming pared 1 base from V and 4 bases from J, leaving 11 bases between. The CDR3, as DNA: TGTGCCAGCAGCCAAGGAGAGGTGGGGTACGAGCAGTACTTC. Protein product: CASSQGEVGYEQYF.

In this sample, this clone turned up once. The gene calls are TRBV19 and TRBJ2-2, with D perhaps matching TRBD1 (6 bases). Per the germline V gene, CDR1 is LNHDA and CDR2 is SQIVND (reference sequence). Trimming removed 7 bases from V and 6 bases from J, with 15 bases in between. This CDR3 is built from 14 residues. The CDR3: CASKEDRAPGELFF. The DNA for the CDR3 is TGTGCCAGTAAAGAGGACAGAGCACCCGGGGAGCTGTTTTTT.

V is TRBV27 and J is TRBJ1-5; D gene unclear. Trimming pared 3 bases from V and 1 base from J, leaving 7 bases between. Germline lookup yields CDR1 MNHEY and CDR2 SMNVEV (reference sequence). There are 14 residues in the CDR3. The CDR3 bases are TGTGCCAGCAGTTTTTCGAGGAGCAATCAGCCCCAGCATTTT. This sequence encodes CASSFSRSNQPQHF.

This chain joins TRBV4-1 and TRBJ1-6; no clear D gene. Germline loops: CDR1 MGHRA, CDR2 YSYEKL. V gave up 1 base and J gave up 9 bases, with 13 bases separating them. The CDR3 extends over 15 amino acids. DNA for the CDR3: TGCGCCAGCAGCCAAGCAACGACGACGACTTCACCCCTCCACTTT. It encodes CASSQATTTTSPLHF.

V and J are TRBV6-6 and TRBJ1-5; D ambiguous. From germline, CDR1 is MNHNY and CDR2 SVGAGI (reference sequence). V shed 5 bases and J shed 2 bases, with 10 bases lying between them. The CDR3 has 14 amino acids. DNA of the CDR3: TGTGCCAGCAGTCCGGGCCATGGCAATCAGCCCCAGCATTTT. Its translation: CASSPGHGNQPQHF.

The count of this clone is one. The chain has TRBV7-6 and TRBJ2-1; 7 nucleotides align to TRBD2. V trimming: 1 base; J trimming: 5 bases; junction bases outside the gene matches: 8. There are 16 residues in the CDR3. CDR1 is SGHVS, CDR2 FNYEAQ, per germline. The CDR3 nucleotides are TGTGCCAGCAGCTTAGAAGTGCCGGGAGGTAACAATGAGCAGTTCTTC. Its protein product is CASSLEVPGGNNEQFF. The full variable domain, in which reference TRBV7-6 and TRBJ2-1 provide the parts outside the CDR3, is GAGVSQSPRYKVTKRGQDVALRCDPISGHVSLYWYRQALGQGPEFLTYFNYEAQQDKSGLPNDRFSAERPEGSISTLTIQRTEQRDSAMYRCASSLEVPGGNNEQFFGPGTRLTVL.

The rearrangement joins TRBV7-9 to TRBJ2-7; the D is unclear. This CDR3 has 15 residues. Per germline, CDR1 SEHNR and CDR2 FQNEAQ (reference sequence). V lost 5 bases, J lost 0 bases, and 14 bases lay in between. CDR3 sequence (DNA): TGTGCCAGCAGCCCCCGACTTACGAGCTCCTACGAGCAGTACTTC. Amino acids: CASSPRLTSSYEQYF.

The gene calls are TRBV4-1 and TRBJ2-1; D assignment may be TRBD1 or TRBD2 (5 bases each). V was pared by 4 bases and J by 3 bases, with 16 bases between. Germline V gives CDR1 MGHRA, CDR2 YSYEKL. CDR3 length: 16 residues. The CDR3 loop is CASSPSPGPNYNEQFF. CDR3 nucleotide sequence: TGCGCCAGCAGCCCTTCCCCGGGACCAAACTACAATGAGCAGTTCTTC.

This clone occurred a few times. The rearrangement uses TRBV30 and TRBJ2-7; D possibly corresponds to TRBD2 (5 bases). With 3 bases removed from V and 3 bases from J, the gap between germline ends came to 12 bases. Germline V CDR1 and CDR2: GTSNPN, SVGIG (reference sequence). The CDR3 is made up of 13 amino acids. DNA of the CDR3: TGTGCCTGGAGCTCGGTCGGGAACTACGAGCAGTACTTC. As protein: CAWSSVGNYEQYF. The full variable domain, in which reference TRBV30 and TRBJ2-7 provide the parts outside the CDR3, is SQTIHQWPATLVQPVGSPLSLECTVEGTSNPNLYWYRQAAGRGLQLLFYSVGIGQISSEVPQNLSASRPQDRQFILSSKKLLLSDSGFYLCAWSSVGNYEQYFGPGTRLTVT.

A single count supports this clone. The rearrangement links TRBV28 to TRBJ1-5; the D is unclear. The germline gives CDR1 MDHEN, CDR2 SYDVKM. The V end was cut by 8 bases, the J end by 6 bases, with 11 bases between. The CDR3 spans 12 residues. The CDR3 loop reads CASRPGGQPQHF. The DNA for the CDR3 is TGTGCCAGCCGCCCTGGAGGTCAGCCCCAGCATTTT.

The chain joins TRBV19 to TRBJ2-1; 14 bases are a match to TRBD2. V lost 5 bases and J lost 6; bases outside the gene matches: 6. The germline CDR1 and CDR2 sequences are LNHDA and SQIVND (reference sequence). This CDR3 spans 16 amino acids. DNA of the CDR3: TGTGCCAGTAGTCGTCGGGGACTAGCGGGGGCCAATGAGCAGTTCTTC. Its protein product is CASSRRGLAGANEQFF.

This clone was recorded a few times. The chain employs TRBV7-2 and TRBJ2-1; TRBD2 matches 14 bases. The V gene end was trimmed by 5 bases and the J gene end by 5 bases; junction bases not matched to a gene: 5. This CDR3 is 16 amino acids long. Looked up from germline, CDR1 is SGHTA and CDR2 is FQGNSA. CDR3 loop: CASSTRLAGGNNEQFF. The CDR3 nucleotides read TGTGCCAGCAGCACGCGACTAGCGGGGGGGAACAATGAGCAGTTCTTC.

The chain uses TRBV3-1 (or the pseudogene TRBV3-2) and TRBJ1-1; a possible D gene is TRBD1 (5 bases). V was clipped by 3 bases and J by 3 bases, with 11 bases between them. Germline V CDR1 and CDR2: LGHDT, YNNKEL (reference sequence). The CDR3 extends over 14 amino acids. The DNA of the CDR3 is TGTGCCAGCAGCCAGGACACCCGTCACACTGAAGCTTTCTTT. It translates to CASSQDTRHTEAFF.

The chain uses TRBV6-6 and TRBJ1-5, with a possible D match to TRBD1 (5 bases). CDR1 is MNHNY and CDR2 is SVGAGI in the germline V gene (reference sequence). V was shortened by 0 bases and J by 6 bases, with 9 bases between the two germline ends. This CDR3 comprises 14 residues. CDR3 DNA: TGTGCCAGCAGTTACTCAGGGGTTGGTCAGCCCCAGCATTTT. Translation: CASSYSGVGQPQHF.

The sample holds one count of this clone. The chain joins TRBV6-2 or TRBV6-3 to TRBJ2-1; 10 positions agree with TRBD2. This CDR3 contains 18 residues. Germline trimming cut 0 bases from V and 7 bases from J; bases unmatched to any gene: 12. CDR1 is MNHEY and CDR2 is SVGEGT in the germline V gene. Here the CDR3 reads CASSYSKQRGGIQNEQFF. Here the CDR3 DNA reads TGTGCCAGCAGTTACTCGAAGCAGCGGGGGGGCATTCAGAATGAGCAGTTCTTC.

The rearrangement links TRBV5-6 to TRBJ2-1; TRBD2 matches at 9 bases. Germline lookup yields CDR1 SGHDT and CDR2 YYEEEE. The CDR3 spans 16 residues. Losses at the gene ends were 3 bases for V and 8 bases for J; bases not matched to a gene: 12. The CDR3 protein is CASSYGGGGAVYEQFF. In DNA, the CDR3 is TGTGCCAGCAGCTATGGGGGCGGGGGGGCCGTATATGAGCAGTTCTTC.

The chain couples TRBV30 to TRBJ1-6; D not resolved. The germline gives CDR1 GTSNPN, CDR2 SVGIG (reference sequence). V was clipped by 5 bases and J by 7 bases, with 12 bases between them. The CDR3 runs 13 residues. CDR3: CAWGWVKNSPLHF. CDR3 bases: TGTGCCTGGGGATGGGTAAAGAATTCACCCCTCCACTTT.

This sequence joins TRBV7-2 and TRBJ1-2, with D perhaps TRBD1 (5 bases). CDR3 length: 15 residues. The V and J ends lost 1 base and 8 bases respectively, with 17 bases between them. The germline CDR1 and CDR2 sequences are SGHTA and FQGNSA. CDR3 residues: CASSLVTQGIGGYTF. The DNA of the CDR3 is TGTGCCAGCAGCTTAGTAACGCAGGGAATTGGGGGCTACACCTTC.

The table lists this clone with a count of one. The CDR3 DNA sequence: TGTGCCATCAGTGAGGCATTTAACTCTGGGGCCAACGTCCTGACTTTC. It codes for CAISEAFNSGANVLTF. The chain links TRBV10-3 to TRBJ2-6, with D hard to call. V shed 2 bases and J shed 0 bases, with 8 bases lying between them. This CDR3 is built from 16 residues. Germline V CDR1 and CDR2: ENHRY, SYGVKD.

The CDR3 nucleotides are TGTGCCAGCAGCTTGGGTTTGGTGCCGGCCCGGTTTTACAATGAGCAGTTCTTC. As protein: CASSLGLVPARFYNEQFF. This sequence joins TRBV5-5 and TRBJ2-1, with unresolved D. V lost 0 bases and J lost 4, with 20 bases in between. There are 18 residues in the CDR3. Germline V gene data show CDR1 as SGHKS and CDR2 as YYEKEE (reference sequence).